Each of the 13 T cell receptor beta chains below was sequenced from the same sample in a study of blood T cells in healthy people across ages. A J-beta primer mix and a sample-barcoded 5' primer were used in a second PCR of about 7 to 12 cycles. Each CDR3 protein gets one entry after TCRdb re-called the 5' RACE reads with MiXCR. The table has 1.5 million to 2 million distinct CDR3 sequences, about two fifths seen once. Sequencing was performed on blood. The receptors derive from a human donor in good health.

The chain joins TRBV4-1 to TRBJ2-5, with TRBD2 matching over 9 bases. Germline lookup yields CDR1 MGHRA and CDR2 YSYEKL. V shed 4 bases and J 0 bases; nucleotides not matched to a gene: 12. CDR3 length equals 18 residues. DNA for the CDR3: TGCGCCAGCAGCCCCAGGCAAGTAGCGGGGGCATACCAAGAGACCCAGTACTTC. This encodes CASSPRQVAGAYQETQYF.

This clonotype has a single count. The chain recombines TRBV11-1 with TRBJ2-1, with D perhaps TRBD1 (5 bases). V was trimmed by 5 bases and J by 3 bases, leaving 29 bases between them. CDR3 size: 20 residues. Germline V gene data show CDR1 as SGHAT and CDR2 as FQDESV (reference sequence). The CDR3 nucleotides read TGTGCCAGCAGCAAATTGGTAGGCAGGGAAGGTTGGGGCTTCTACAATGAGCAGTTCTTC. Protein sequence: CASSKLVGREGWGFYNEQFF.

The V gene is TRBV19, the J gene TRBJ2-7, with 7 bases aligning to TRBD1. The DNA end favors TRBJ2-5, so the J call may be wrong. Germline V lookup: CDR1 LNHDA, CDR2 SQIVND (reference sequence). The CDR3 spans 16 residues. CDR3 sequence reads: CASSINPGQAWETQYF. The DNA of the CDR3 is TGTGCCAGTAGTATAAATCCCGGACAGGCGTGGGAGACCCAGTACTTC.

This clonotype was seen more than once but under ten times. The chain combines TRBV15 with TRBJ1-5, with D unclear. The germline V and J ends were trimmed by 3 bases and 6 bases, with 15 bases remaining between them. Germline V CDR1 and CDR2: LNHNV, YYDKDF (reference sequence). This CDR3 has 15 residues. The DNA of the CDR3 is TGTGCCACCAGCAGCTCACCGACAAGTGGTCAGCCCCAGCATTTT. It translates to CATSSSPTSGQPQHF.

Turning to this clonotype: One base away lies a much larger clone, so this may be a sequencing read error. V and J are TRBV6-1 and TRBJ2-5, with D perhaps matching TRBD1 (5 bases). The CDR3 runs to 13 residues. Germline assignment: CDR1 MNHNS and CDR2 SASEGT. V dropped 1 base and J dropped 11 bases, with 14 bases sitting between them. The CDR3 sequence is CASSEDRNGEQYF. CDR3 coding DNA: TGTGCCAGCAGTGAAGACAGGAATGGTGAGCAGTACTTC.

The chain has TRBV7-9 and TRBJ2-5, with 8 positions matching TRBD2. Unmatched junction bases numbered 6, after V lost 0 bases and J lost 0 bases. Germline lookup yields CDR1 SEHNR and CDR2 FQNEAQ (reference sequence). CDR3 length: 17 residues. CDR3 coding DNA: TGTGCCAGCAGCTTAGCGGACGGCGGGGGGAACCAAGAGACCCAGTACTTC. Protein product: CASSLADGGGNQETQYF. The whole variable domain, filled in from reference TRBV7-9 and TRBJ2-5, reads DTGVSQNPRHKITKRGQNVTFRCDPISEHNRLYWYRQTLGQGPEFLTYFQNEAQLEKSRLLSDRFSAERPKGSFSTLEIQRTEQGDSAMYLCASSLADGGGNQETQYFGPGTRLLVL.

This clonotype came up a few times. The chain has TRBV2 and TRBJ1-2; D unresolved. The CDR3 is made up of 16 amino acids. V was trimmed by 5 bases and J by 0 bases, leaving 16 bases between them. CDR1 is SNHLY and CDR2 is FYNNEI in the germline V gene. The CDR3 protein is CASSFDGLTTNYGYTF. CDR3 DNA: TGTGCCAGCAGTTTCGACGGACTGACAACTAACTATGGCTACACCTTC.

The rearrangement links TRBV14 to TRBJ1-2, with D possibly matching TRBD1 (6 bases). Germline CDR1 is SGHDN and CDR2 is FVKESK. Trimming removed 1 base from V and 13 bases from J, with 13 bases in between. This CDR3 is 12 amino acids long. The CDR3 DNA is TGTGCCAGCAGCCAAGTTTACAGGGCGGGCACCTTC. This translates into CASSQVYRAGTF.

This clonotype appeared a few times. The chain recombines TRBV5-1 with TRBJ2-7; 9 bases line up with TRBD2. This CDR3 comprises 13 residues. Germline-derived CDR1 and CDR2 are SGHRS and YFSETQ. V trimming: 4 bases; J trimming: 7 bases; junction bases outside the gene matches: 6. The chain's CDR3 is CASSRLAGWEQYF. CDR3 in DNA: TGCGCCAGCAGCCGTCTAGCGGGGTGGGAGCAGTACTTC.

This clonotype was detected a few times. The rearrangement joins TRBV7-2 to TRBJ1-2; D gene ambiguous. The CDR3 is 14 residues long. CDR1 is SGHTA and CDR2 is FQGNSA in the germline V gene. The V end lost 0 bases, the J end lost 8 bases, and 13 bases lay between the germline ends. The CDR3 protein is CASSLATGVIGYTF. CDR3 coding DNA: TGTGCCAGCAGCTTAGCGACCGGGGTCATAGGCTACACCTTC.

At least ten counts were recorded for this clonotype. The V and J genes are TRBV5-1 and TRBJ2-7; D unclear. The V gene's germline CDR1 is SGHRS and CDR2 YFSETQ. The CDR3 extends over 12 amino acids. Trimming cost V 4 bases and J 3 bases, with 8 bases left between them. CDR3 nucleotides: TGCGCCAGCAGCCCGCCCGACTACGAGCAGTACTTC. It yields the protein CASSPPDYEQYF.

CDR3 residues: CASSPSPSLYGYTF. CDR3 DNA: TGTGCCAGCAGCCCCAGCCCCTCCCTCTATGGCTACACCTTC. The chain joins TRBV7-2 to TRBJ1-2; D uncertain. V was trimmed by 5 bases and J by 4 bases, leaving 14 bases between them. The CDR3 covers 14 residues. CDR1 is SGHTA and CDR2 is FQGNSA in the germline V gene.

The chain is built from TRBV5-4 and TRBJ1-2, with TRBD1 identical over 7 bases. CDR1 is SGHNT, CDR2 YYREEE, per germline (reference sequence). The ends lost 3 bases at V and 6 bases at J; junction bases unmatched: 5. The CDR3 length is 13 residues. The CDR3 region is CASSSPTGHGYTF. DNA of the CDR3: TGTGCCAGCAGCTCCCCGACAGGGCATGGCTACACCTTC.